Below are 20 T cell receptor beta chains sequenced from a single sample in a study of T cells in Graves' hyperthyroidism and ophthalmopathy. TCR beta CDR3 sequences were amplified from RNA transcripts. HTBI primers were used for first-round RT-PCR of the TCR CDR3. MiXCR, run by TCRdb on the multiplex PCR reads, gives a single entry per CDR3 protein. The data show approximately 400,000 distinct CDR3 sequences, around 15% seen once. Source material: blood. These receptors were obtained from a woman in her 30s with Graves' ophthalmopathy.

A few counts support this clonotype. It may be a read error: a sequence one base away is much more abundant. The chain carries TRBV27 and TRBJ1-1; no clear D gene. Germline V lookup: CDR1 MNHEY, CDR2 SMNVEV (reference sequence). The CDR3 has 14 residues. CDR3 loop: CAGSLSGYNTEAFF. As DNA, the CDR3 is TGTGCCGGCAGTTTATCAGGATACAACACTGAAGCTTTCTTT.

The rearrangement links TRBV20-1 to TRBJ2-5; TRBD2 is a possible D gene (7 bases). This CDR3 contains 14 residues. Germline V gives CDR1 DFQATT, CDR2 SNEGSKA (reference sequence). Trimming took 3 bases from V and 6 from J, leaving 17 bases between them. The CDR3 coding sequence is TGCAGTGCTAGCACCTGGGGGGGGACAAAGACCCAGTACTTC. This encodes CSASTWGGTKTQYF.

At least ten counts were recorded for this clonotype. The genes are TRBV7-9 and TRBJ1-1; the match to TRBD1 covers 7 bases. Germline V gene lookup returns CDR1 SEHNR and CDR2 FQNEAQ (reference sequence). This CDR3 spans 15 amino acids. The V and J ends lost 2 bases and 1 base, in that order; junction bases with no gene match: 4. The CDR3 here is CASSLRSGGNTEAFF. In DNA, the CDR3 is TGTGCCAGCAGCTTAAGATCAGGGGGGAACACTGAAGCTTTCTTT. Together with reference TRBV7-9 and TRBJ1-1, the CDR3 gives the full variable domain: DTGVSQNPRHKITKRGQNVTFRCDPISEHNRLYWYRQTLGQGPEFLTYFQNEAQLEKSRLLSDRFSAERPKGSFSTLEIQRTEQGDSAMYLCASSLRSGGNTEAFFGQGTRLTVV.

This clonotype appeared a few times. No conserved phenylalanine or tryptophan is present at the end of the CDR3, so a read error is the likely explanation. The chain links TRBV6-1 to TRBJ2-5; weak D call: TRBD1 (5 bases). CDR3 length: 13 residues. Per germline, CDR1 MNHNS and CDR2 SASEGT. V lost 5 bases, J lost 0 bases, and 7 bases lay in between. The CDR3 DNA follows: TGTGCCAGCAGTCGACAGTACCAAGAGACCCAGTACCTC. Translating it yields CASSRQYQETQYL.

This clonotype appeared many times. CDR3 loop: CASKPGQGSIEAFF. CDR3 nucleotides: TGTGCCAGCAAACCTGGACAGGGAAGTATTGAAGCTTTCTTT. The V gene is TRBV12-3 or TRBV12-4, the J gene TRBJ1-1, with 8 positions matching TRBD1. This CDR3 region has 14 residues. Germline trimming cut 7 bases from V and 7 bases from J; bases unmatched to any gene: 11.

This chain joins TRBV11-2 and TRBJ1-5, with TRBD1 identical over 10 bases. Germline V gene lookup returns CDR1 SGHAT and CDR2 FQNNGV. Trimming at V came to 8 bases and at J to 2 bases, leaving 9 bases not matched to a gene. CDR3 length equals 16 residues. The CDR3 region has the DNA TGTGCCAGCGAAAGCGGGACAGGGGCGGGCAATCAGCCCCAGCATTTT. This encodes CASESGTGAGNQPQHF.

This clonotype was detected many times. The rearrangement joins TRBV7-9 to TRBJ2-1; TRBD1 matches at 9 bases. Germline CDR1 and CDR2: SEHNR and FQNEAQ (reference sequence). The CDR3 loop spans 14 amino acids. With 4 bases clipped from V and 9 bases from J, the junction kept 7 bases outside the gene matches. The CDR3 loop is CASSSQKDRGEQFF. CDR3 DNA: TGTGCCAGCAGCTCACAGAAGGACAGGGGTGAGCAGTTCTTC.

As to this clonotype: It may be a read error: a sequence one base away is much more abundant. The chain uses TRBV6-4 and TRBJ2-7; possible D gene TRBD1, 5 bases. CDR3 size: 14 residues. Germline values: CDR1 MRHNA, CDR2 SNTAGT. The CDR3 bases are TGTGCCAGCAGTGTAAACAGGCCCTCCTGCGAGCAGTACTTC. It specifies CASSVNRPSCEQYF.

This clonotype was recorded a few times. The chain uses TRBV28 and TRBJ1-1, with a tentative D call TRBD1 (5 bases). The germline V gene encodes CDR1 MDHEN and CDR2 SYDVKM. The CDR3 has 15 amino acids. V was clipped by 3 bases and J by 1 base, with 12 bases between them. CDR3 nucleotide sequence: TGTGCCAGCAGTTTCGCTACAGGACCGAACACTGAAGCTTTCTTT. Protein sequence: CASSFATGPNTEAFF. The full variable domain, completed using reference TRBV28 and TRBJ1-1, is DVKVTQSSRYLVKRTGEKVFLECVQDMDHENMFWYRQDPGLGLRLIYFSYDVKMKEKGDIPEGYSVSREKKERFSLILESASTNQTSMYLCASSFATGPNTEAFFGQGTRLTVV.

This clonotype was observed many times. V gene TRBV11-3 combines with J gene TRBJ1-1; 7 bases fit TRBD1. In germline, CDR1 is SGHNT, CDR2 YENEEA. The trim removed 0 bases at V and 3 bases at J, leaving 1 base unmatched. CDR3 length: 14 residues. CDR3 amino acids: CASSLEGQHTEAFF. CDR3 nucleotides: TGTGCCAGCAGCTTAGAGGGACAGCACACTGAAGCTTTCTTT. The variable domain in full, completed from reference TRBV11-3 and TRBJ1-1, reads EAGVVQSPRYKIIEKKQPVAFWCNPISGHNTLYWYLQNLGQGPELLIRYENEEAVDDSQLPKDRFSAERLKGVDSTLKIQPAELGDSAVYLCASSLEGQHTEAFFGQGTRLTVV.

The CDR3 region is CSARPGQAYEQYF. The CDR3 region has the DNA TGCAGTGCTAGACCGGGACAGGCCTACGAGCAGTACTTC. This rearrangement joins TRBV20-1 to TRBJ2-7; 8 bases align to TRBD1. The CDR3 has 13 amino acids. The germline V gene encodes CDR1 DFQATT and CDR2 SNEGSKA (reference sequence). Unmatched junction bases numbered 2, after V lost 2 bases and J lost 2 bases.

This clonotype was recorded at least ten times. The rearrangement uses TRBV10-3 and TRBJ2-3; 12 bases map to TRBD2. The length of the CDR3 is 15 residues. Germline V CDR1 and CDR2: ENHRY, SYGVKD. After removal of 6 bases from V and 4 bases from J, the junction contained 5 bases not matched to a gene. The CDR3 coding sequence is TGTGCCATCAGCCGGACTAGCGGGGTTGCAGATACGCAGTATTTT. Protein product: CAISRTSGVADTQYF.

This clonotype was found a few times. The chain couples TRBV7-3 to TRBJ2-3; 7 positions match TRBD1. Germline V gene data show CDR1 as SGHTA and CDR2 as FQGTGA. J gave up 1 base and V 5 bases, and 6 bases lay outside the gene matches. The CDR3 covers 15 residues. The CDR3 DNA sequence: TGTGCCAGCAGCAAACAGGGGACACGCACAGATACGCAGTATTTT. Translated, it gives CASSKQGTRTDTQYF. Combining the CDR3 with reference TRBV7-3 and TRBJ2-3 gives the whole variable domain GAGVSQTPSNKVTEKGKYVELRCDPISGHTALYWYRQSLGQGPEFLIYFQGTGAADDSGLPNDRFFAVRPEGSVSTLKIQRTERGDSAVYLCASSKQGTRTDTQYFGPGTRLTVL.

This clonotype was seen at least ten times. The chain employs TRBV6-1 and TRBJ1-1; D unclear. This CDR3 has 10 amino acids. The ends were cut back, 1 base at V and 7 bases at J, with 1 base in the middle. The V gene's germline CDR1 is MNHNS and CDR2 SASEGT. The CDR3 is CASSEDEAFF. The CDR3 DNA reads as TGTGCCAGCAGTGAAGATGAAGCTTTCTTT.

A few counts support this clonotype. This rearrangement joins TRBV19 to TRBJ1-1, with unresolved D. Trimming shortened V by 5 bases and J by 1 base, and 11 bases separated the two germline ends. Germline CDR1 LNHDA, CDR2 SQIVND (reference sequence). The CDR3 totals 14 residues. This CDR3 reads CASSSELWNTEAFF. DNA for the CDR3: TGTGCCAGTAGTTCCGAGTTGTGGAACACTGAAGCTTTCTTT.

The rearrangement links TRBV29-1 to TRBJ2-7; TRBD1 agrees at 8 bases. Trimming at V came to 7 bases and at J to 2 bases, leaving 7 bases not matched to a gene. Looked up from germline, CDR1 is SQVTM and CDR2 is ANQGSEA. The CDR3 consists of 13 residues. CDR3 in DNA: TGCAGCGGACGCGACAGGGGAGCCTACGAGCAGTACTTC. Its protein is CSGRDRGAYEQYF.

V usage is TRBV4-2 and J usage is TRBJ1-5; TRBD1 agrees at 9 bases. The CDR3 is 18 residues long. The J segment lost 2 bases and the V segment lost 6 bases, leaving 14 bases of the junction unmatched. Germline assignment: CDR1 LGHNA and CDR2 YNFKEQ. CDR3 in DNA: TGTGCCAGCAGACACCCGGGACAGGGATCATTCGGCAATCAGCCCCAGCATTTT. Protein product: CASRHPGQGSFGNQPQHF.

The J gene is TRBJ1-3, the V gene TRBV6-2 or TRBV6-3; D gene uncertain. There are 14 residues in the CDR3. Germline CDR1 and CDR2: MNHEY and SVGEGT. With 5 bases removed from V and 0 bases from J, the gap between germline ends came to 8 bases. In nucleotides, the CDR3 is TGTGCCAGCAGTACATTGGGCTCTGGAAACACCATATATTTT. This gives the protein CASSTLGSGNTIYF.

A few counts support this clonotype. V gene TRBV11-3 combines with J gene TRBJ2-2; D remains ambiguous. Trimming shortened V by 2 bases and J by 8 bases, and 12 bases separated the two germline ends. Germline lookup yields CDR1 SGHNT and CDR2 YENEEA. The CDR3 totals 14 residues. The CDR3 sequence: CASSLTFGTGELFF. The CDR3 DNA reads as TGTGCCAGCAGCTTAACCTTCGGTACGGGGGAGCTGTTTTTT.

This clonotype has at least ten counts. The chain's CDR3 is CASSITDRGYIRYEQYF. The CDR3 DNA reads as TGTGCCAGCAGCATCACGGACAGGGGGTATATACGGTACGAGCAGTACTTC. This chain uses TRBV7-9 with TRBJ2-7; the match to TRBD1 covers 10 bases. The CDR3 has 17 residues. From germline, CDR1 is SEHNR and CDR2 FQNEAQ (reference sequence). V lost 5 bases and J lost 4; bases outside the gene matches: 14.